A selection of T cell receptor beta chains follows, all from one sample in a study of T-cell memory formation after mild COVID-19. MiXCR, applied by TCRdb to the 5' RACE reads, yields one record per CDR3 protein. The sample yields about half a million distinct CDR3 sequences, roughly 18% seen once. Sample: PBMCs or a T cell subset sorted from them (not recorded which). Receptors were obtained from an adult woman who had mild COVID-19 (a few samples of this study predate the infection). Cell type and time point are not known. Both conserved end residues are part of each CDR3. Fields, in order: J gene, V gene, D gene, clone size, CDR3 protein, CDR3 DNA. D genes are given only for firm matches. Where a row states a size, it is once, few, many or the class of an expanded clone; other rows omit it.

TRBJ1-1,TRBV5-5,.,few,CASSWGVTVMNTEAFF,TGTGCCAGCAGCTGGGGGGTGACAGTGATGAACACTGAAGCTTTCTTT
TRBJ2-3,TRBV29-1,TRBD2,.,CSVETTSGGLLGTDTQYF,TGCAGCGTTGAAACCACTAGCGGGGGGCTACTCGGCACAGATACGCAGTATTTT
TRBJ2-5,TRBV7-8,.,.,CASSPRQANQETQYF,TGTGCCAGCAGCCCCCGCCAAGCGAACCAAGAGACCCAGTACTTC
TRBJ1-1,TRBV19,.,.,CARRLGEAFF,TGTGCCAGGCGTTTGGGGGAAGCTTTCTTT
TRBJ2-1,TRBV24-1,.,.,CATSESRGPNEGQFF,TGTGCCACCAGTGAATCCAGGGGCCCTAATGAGGGGCAGTTCTTC
TRBJ2-2,TRBV24-1,.,.,CATSDLNGELFF,TGTGCCACCAGTGATTTAAACGGGGAGCTGTTTTTT
TRBJ2-1,TRBV6-5,.,.,CASSYMSGPYNEQFF,TGTGCCAGCAGTTACATGAGCGGCCCCTACAATGAGCAGTTCTTC
TRBJ1-1,TRBV7-9,.,few,CASSRGGVSYRDTEAFF,TGTGCCAGCAGCCGTGGGGGAGTCTCCTATCGGGACACTGAAGCTTTCTTT
TRBJ2-5,TRBV12-3/TRBV12-4,.,many,CASSPTEETQYF,TGTGCCAGCAGCCCTACAGAAGAGACCCAGTACTTC
TRBJ2-1,TRBV7-2,TRBD1,few,CASSLGQGGWNEQFF,TGTGCCAGCAGCTTAGGACAGGGGGGATGGAATGAGCAGTTCTTC
TRBJ1-1,TRBV6-5,.,.,CASRTGRTEAFF,TGTGCCAGCAGAACGGGTCGTACAGAAGCTTTCTTT
TRBJ1-1,TRBV5-1,.,.,CASSLPSDSMNTEAFF,TGCGCCAGCAGCTTGCCCTCCGACAGCATGAACACTGAAGCTTTCTTT
TRBJ2-1,TRBV6-5,TRBD2,few,CASHFGTSASGEQFF,TGTGCCAGCCACTTTGGGACTAGCGCCTCAGGGGAGCAGTTCTTC
TRBJ1-1,TRBV12-3/TRBV12-4,.,many,CASGRGSTEAFF,TGTGCCAGTGGGAGGGGGAGCACTGAAGCTTTCTTT
TRBJ2-7,TRBV3-1,.,.,CASSQDRPSTEQYF,TGTGCCAGCAGCCAAGATCGACCTTCCACCGAGCAGTACTTC
TRBJ1-2,TRBV7-9,.,few,CASSFVVGHSRGYTF,TGTGCCAGCAGCTTCGTAGTGGGGCACTCGAGGGGCTACACCTTC
TRBJ1-2,TRBV12-3/TRBV12-4,.,.,CASSPALQGGYTF,TGTGCCAGCAGCCCAGCCCTACAGGGTGGCTACACCTTC
TRBJ2-7,TRBV20-1,.,once,CSAFESGSPGRYEQYF,TGCAGTGCTTTCGAGTCCGGCTCCCCGGGTCGCTACGAGCAGTACTTC
TRBJ2-5,TRBV20-1,TRBD2,many,CSATGGGRGETQYF,TGCAGTGCTACGGGAGGCGGGAGGGGAGAGACCCAGTACTTC
TRBJ1-4,TRBV5-1,.,few,CASSLVPGAGEKLFF,TGCGCCAGCAGCTTGGTCCCAGGGGCGGGTGAAAAACTGTTTTTT
TRBJ2-4,TRBV4-2,.,few,CASSQGKPENIQYF,TGTGCCAGCAGCCAAGGAAAGCCGGAAAACATTCAGTACTTC
TRBJ2-4,TRBV19,.,.,CASSIEGTVKNIQYF,TGTGCCAGTAGTATTGAGGGGACTGTGAAAAACATTCAGTACTTC
TRBJ2-3,TRBV3-1,.,.,CASSHQSDTQYF,TGTGCCAGCAGCCACCAGTCAGATACGCAGTATTTT
TRBJ2-3,TRBV5-6,TRBD2,few,CASSLVASGSNTQYF,TGTGCCAGCAGCTTGGTAGCTAGCGGGAGTAATACGCAGTATTTT
TRBJ2-3,TRBV24-1,.,.,CATSEPGRTDTQYF,TGTGCCACCAGTGAACCGGGACGCACAGATACGCAGTATTTT
TRBJ1-1,TRBV6-2/TRBV6-3,TRBD1,.,CASSLQGGAFF,TGTGCCAGCAGTTTACAGGGGGGAGCTTTCTTT
TRBJ2-5,TRBV5-1,TRBD2,many,CASSPGLAGGYQETQYF,TGCGCCAGCAGCCCCGGACTAGCGGGGGGGTACCAAGAGACCCAGTACTTC
TRBJ2-3,TRBV20-1,TRBD1,.,CSAGVGQGVLDTQYF,TGCAGTGCCGGAGTGGGACAGGGGGTCTTAGATACGCAGTATTTT
TRBJ2-1,TRBV5-6,TRBD2,few,CASSPGGGYEQFF,TGTGCCAGCAGCCCGGGGGGGGGTTATGAGCAGTTCTTC